This is a list of T cell receptor beta chains from one sample in a study of blood T cells in healthy people across ages. TCRdb processed the 5' RACE reads anew with MiXCR; each CDR3 protein has one entry. The sample carries under 800,000 distinct CDR3 sequences, approximately 43% recorded once. The sequenced sample was blood. The receptors originated from a woman in her sixties in good health. CDR3s include the opening cysteine and the closing phenylalanine or tryptophan. Each record gives: J gene, V gene, D gene, clone size, CDR3 DNA, CDR3 protein. A D gene is named only where the DNA matches it firmly. For some rows the clone size is stated as once, few or many, or as a class when expanded; others skip it.

j_gene: TRBJ2-5; v_gene: TRBV20-1; d_gene: TRBD2; abundance: .; CDR3nt: TGCAGTGCTTTCCCTTCCCCGGCGGGGGAAGAGACCCAGTACTTC; CDR3aa: CSAFPSPAGEETQYF
j_gene: TRBJ1-2; v_gene: TRBV7-9; d_gene: TRBD1; abundance: many; CDR3nt: TGTGCCAGCAGCCAACAGGCCGGGACAGGGATTGGTGGCTACACCTTC; CDR3aa: CASSQQAGTGIGGYTF
j_gene: TRBJ2-1; v_gene: TRBV13; d_gene: TRBD2; abundance: few; CDR3nt: TGTGCCAGCAGCCCGGGAGGGACTAGCGGGATATACAATGAGCAGTTCTTC; CDR3aa: CASSPGGTSGIYNEQFF
j_gene: TRBJ2-3; v_gene: TRBV28; d_gene: .; abundance: .; CDR3nt: TGTGCCAGCAGTATAGTACGGGAAGGGGCAGATACGCAGTATTTT; CDR3aa: CASSIVREGADTQYF
j_gene: TRBJ1-2; v_gene: TRBV27; d_gene: .; abundance: once; CDR3nt: TGTGCCAGCAGTTCCTACGGGGGAGGCTACACCTTC; CDR3aa: CASSSYGGGYTF
j_gene: TRBJ2-7; v_gene: TRBV29-1; d_gene: .; abundance: few; CDR3nt: TGCAGCGTTTGGGGGTTGGTTTTTAGGATAAATGAGCAGTACTTC; CDR3aa: CSVWGLVFRINEQYF
j_gene: TRBJ1-2; v_gene: TRBV27; d_gene: TRBD1; abundance: .; CDR3nt: TGTGCCAGCAGAACAGACAGGGGGTACTATGGCTCCACCTTC; CDR3aa: CASRTDRGYYGSTF
j_gene: TRBJ2-7; v_gene: TRBV12-3/TRBV12-4; d_gene: .; abundance: .; CDR3nt: TGTGCCAGCAGGCCTCCTCTGGGGGGGCATGAGCAGTACTTC; CDR3aa: CASRPPLGGHEQYF
j_gene: TRBJ2-2; v_gene: TRBV4-3; d_gene: TRBD2; abundance: .; CDR3nt: TGCGCCAGCAGCCAAGATTTAGCGGGGAACACCGGGGAGCTGTTTTTT; CDR3aa: CASSQDLAGNTGELFF
j_gene: TRBJ2-3; v_gene: TRBV20-1; d_gene: TRBD2; abundance: .; CDR3nt: TGCAGTGCTAGGAGGTGGCGGGGGGCAGATACGCAGTATTTT; CDR3aa: CSARRWRGADTQYF
j_gene: TRBJ2-1; v_gene: TRBV11-2; d_gene: TRBD2; abundance: many; CDR3nt: TGTGCCAGCAGCCGCGGGGGACTAGCGCAAGAGCAGTTCTTC; CDR3aa: CASSRGGLAQEQFF
j_gene: TRBJ2-3; v_gene: TRBV5-1; d_gene: TRBD2; abundance: .; CDR3nt: TGCGCCAGCAGCTCAGCACTAGCGGGGAGGACAGATACGCAGTATTTT; CDR3aa: CASSSALAGRTDTQYF
j_gene: TRBJ2-3; v_gene: TRBV4-2; d_gene: TRBD2; abundance: .; CDR3nt: TGTGCCAGCAGCCAAGACCCGCCGGGTCGGGAGGGCACAGATACGCAGTATTTT; CDR3aa: CASSQDPPGREGTDTQYF
j_gene: TRBJ2-7; v_gene: TRBV28; d_gene: .; abundance: .; CDR3nt: TGTGCCAGCATTAGCGGTAGGGTGAACTTCGAGCAGTACTTC; CDR3aa: CASISGRVNFEQYF
j_gene: TRBJ2-1; v_gene: TRBV20-1; d_gene: TRBD2; abundance: .; CDR3nt: TGCAGTGCACAGATTCCTAGCGGGGGTGTGTATGAGCAGTTCTTC; CDR3aa: CSAQIPSGGVYEQFF
j_gene: TRBJ2-7; v_gene: TRBV13; d_gene: .; abundance: once; CDR3nt: TGTGCCAGCAGCCCGTTTAAGGGCTACGAGCAGTACTTC; CDR3aa: CASSPFKGYEQYF
j_gene: TRBJ2-3; v_gene: TRBV29-1; d_gene: .; abundance: .; CDR3nt: TGCAGCGTTGATGACATCGGTTACACAGATACGCAGTATTTT; CDR3aa: CSVDDIGYTDTQYF
j_gene: TRBJ2-4; v_gene: TRBV29-1; d_gene: .; abundance: .; CDR3nt: TGCAGCGTTGAAGAGGGTCGGGCAGAAGTAGCCAAAAACATTCAGTACTTC; CDR3aa: CSVEEGRAEVAKNIQYF
j_gene: TRBJ2-1; v_gene: TRBV5-1; d_gene: TRBD1; abundance: .; CDR3nt: TGCGCCAGCAGCCTAGGGACAGGGGTATTGGACAATGAGCAGTTCTTC; CDR3aa: CASSLGTGVLDNEQFF
j_gene: TRBJ2-1; v_gene: TRBV6-6; d_gene: TRBD2; abundance: few; CDR3nt: TGTGCCAGCATCGCGCCCGGGGTAGCGGGGGGAGGTGAGCAGTTCTTC; CDR3aa: CASIAPGVAGGGEQFF
j_gene: TRBJ2-5; v_gene: TRBV11-2; d_gene: .; abundance: .; CDR3nt: TGTGCCAGCAGCTTACAGACGGCCCTGGGGGAGACCCAGTACTTC; CDR3aa: CASSLQTALGETQYF
j_gene: TRBJ2-7; v_gene: TRBV2; d_gene: .; abundance: .; CDR3nt: TGTGCCAGCACCGGGATGGCAGGGAATGAGCAGTACTTC; CDR3aa: CASTGMAGNEQYF
j_gene: TRBJ2-3; v_gene: TRBV28; d_gene: .; abundance: .; CDR3nt: TGTGCCAGCGTGGCGTTCACCAGAGATACGCAGTATTTT; CDR3aa: CASVAFTRDTQYF
j_gene: TRBJ2-1; v_gene: TRBV20-1; d_gene: .; abundance: .; CDR3nt: TGCAGTGCTAGACAGGAACAAGAGACCCAGTTCTTC; CDR3aa: CSARQEQETQFF
j_gene: TRBJ1-5; v_gene: TRBV18; d_gene: TRBD1; abundance: .; CDR3nt: TGTGCCAGCTCAAGGACAGGGGACGGCAATCAGCCCCAGCATTTT; CDR3aa: CASSRTGDGNQPQHF
j_gene: TRBJ1-6; v_gene: TRBV4-2; d_gene: .; abundance: few; CDR3nt: TGTGCCAGCACAAATCCCAGGTTACAGAATTCACCCCTCCACTTT; CDR3aa: CASTNPRLQNSPLHF
j_gene: TRBJ2-1; v_gene: TRBV11-2; d_gene: TRBD2; abundance: .; CDR3nt: TGTGCCAGCAGCTTGTCACTAGCGGGGGGGCATGTTGAGCAGTTCTTC; CDR3aa: CASSLSLAGGHVEQFF
j_gene: TRBJ2-2; v_gene: TRBV11-2; d_gene: .; abundance: .; CDR3nt: TGTGCCAGCAGCTTAGCCCCCGGGGAGCTGTTTTTT; CDR3aa: CASSLAPGELFF
j_gene: TRBJ1-1; v_gene: TRBV6-6; d_gene: .; abundance: few; CDR3nt: TGTGCCAGCAGAAGGGAAAATTGGACTGAAGCTTTCTTT; CDR3aa: CASRRENWTEAFF
j_gene: TRBJ2-7; v_gene: TRBV19; d_gene: .; abundance: .; CDR3nt: TGTGCCAGTAGTATTTCACGAGCTTACGAGCAGTACTTC; CDR3aa: CASSISRAYEQYF
j_gene: TRBJ2-7; v_gene: TRBV2; d_gene: .; abundance: .; CDR3nt: TGTGCCAGCAGTGAAATTTCGGGCTACGAGCAGTACTTC; CDR3aa: CASSEISGYEQYF
j_gene: TRBJ1-2; v_gene: TRBV10-1; d_gene: .; abundance: few; CDR3nt: TGCGCCAGCACCCATCCAAAGGCAGCCAACCTTAGGAACTTTGGCTACACCTTC; CDR3aa: CASTHPKAANLRNFGYTF
j_gene: TRBJ2-5; v_gene: TRBV29-1; d_gene: TRBD1; abundance: few; CDR3nt: TGCAGCGCCCGGACGGGGACAGGGTCCGGAGAGACCCAGTACTTC; CDR3aa: CSARTGTGSGETQYF
j_gene: TRBJ1-4; v_gene: TRBV20-1; d_gene: .; abundance: .; CDR3nt: TGCAGTTTCTCTCAGGGCCCTTATGAAAAACTGTTTTTT; CDR3aa: CSFSQGPYEKLFF
j_gene: TRBJ1-1; v_gene: TRBV7-2; d_gene: .; abundance: .; CDR3nt: TGTGCCAGCAGCTTAGCCATGGGGGTGAACACTGAAGCTTTCTTT; CDR3aa: CASSLAMGVNTEAFF
j_gene: TRBJ2-5; v_gene: TRBV6-1; d_gene: .; abundance: .; CDR3nt: TGTGCCAGCAGTGCCCGGCAGAAGGGTTACAATGAGCAGTACTTC; CDR3aa: CASSARQKGYNEQYF
j_gene: TRBJ1-1; v_gene: TRBV29-1; d_gene: .; abundance: .; CDR3nt: TGCAGCGTGTCCCTCGAGTGGGGATCCTCGAACACTGAAGCTTTCTTT; CDR3aa: CSVSLEWGSSNTEAFF
j_gene: TRBJ1-5; v_gene: TRBV6-6; d_gene: TRBD1; abundance: .; CDR3nt: TGTGCCAGCAGTAACAGGGGGCTTGGCAATCAGCCCCAGCATTTT; CDR3aa: CASSNRGLGNQPQHF
j_gene: TRBJ2-7; v_gene: TRBV20-1; d_gene: TRBD1; abundance: few; CDR3nt: TGCAGTGCTTCCAGGACAGGTGTAACCTACGAGCAGTACTTC; CDR3aa: CSASRTGVTYEQYF
j_gene: TRBJ2-1; v_gene: TRBV5-1; d_gene: .; abundance: few; CDR3nt: TGTGCCAGCAGTTTAGGGGGGTGGGGCAGCTCCTACAATGAGCAGTTCTTC; CDR3aa: CASSLGGWGSSYNEQFF
j_gene: TRBJ2-1; v_gene: TRBV18; d_gene: TRBD2; abundance: few; CDR3nt: TGTGCCAGCTCACCATATTTCGGCCAGCGGGGCGGAGAGAATGAGCAGTTCTTC; CDR3aa: CASSPYFGQRGGENEQFF
j_gene: TRBJ2-7; v_gene: TRBV3-1; d_gene: .; abundance: many; CDR3nt: TGTGCCAGCAGCCCTCCCGGGGGCTACGAGCAGTACTTC; CDR3aa: CASSPPGGYEQYF
j_gene: TRBJ2-1; v_gene: TRBV15; d_gene: .; abundance: .; CDR3nt: TGTGCCACCAGCAGAGAGTTGCTTATCACCGAGCAGTTCTTC; CDR3aa: CATSRELLITEQFF
j_gene: TRBJ2-7; v_gene: TRBV6-2/TRBV6-3; d_gene: TRBD2; abundance: many; CDR3nt: TGTGCCAGCAGTCCGTCAGCCCTGGGACTAGCGGGAAGCGAGCAGTACTTC; CDR3aa: CASSPSALGLAGSEQYF
j_gene: TRBJ2-7; v_gene: TRBV4-3; d_gene: .; abundance: .; CDR3nt: TGCGCCAGCAGCCAATCGGGCTATCCACAGGGATTCTACGAGCAGTACTTC; CDR3aa: CASSQSGYPQGFYEQYF
j_gene: TRBJ1-5; v_gene: TRBV6-2/TRBV6-3; d_gene: .; abundance: .; CDR3nt: TGTGCCAGCAGTTACTCGAGTAGGGGAGGACAGCCCCAGCATTTT; CDR3aa: CASSYSSRGGQPQHF
j_gene: TRBJ2-7; v_gene: TRBV12-3/TRBV12-4; d_gene: .; abundance: .; CDR3nt: TGTGCCAGCAGTTCACCATCCCTTCATCTAGTGGGGGACTCCTACGAGCAGTACTTC; CDR3aa: CASSSPSLHLVGDSYEQYF
j_gene: TRBJ2-3; v_gene: TRBV7-3; d_gene: .; abundance: many; CDR3nt: TGTGCCAGCAGCTTACAATCATGGGGCACAGATACGCAGTATTTT; CDR3aa: CASSLQSWGTDTQYF
j_gene: TRBJ1-2; v_gene: TRBV10-3; d_gene: .; abundance: .; CDR3nt: TGTGCCATCGAACTACCCAACTATGGCTACACCTTC; CDR3aa: CAIELPNYGYTF
j_gene: TRBJ2-3; v_gene: TRBV4-1; d_gene: TRBD2; abundance: .; CDR3nt: TGCGCCAGCAGCTTTCAACTAGCGGGGAACACAGATACGCAGTATTTT; CDR3aa: CASSFQLAGNTDTQYF
j_gene: TRBJ1-1; v_gene: TRBV20-1; d_gene: .; abundance: .; CDR3nt: TGCAGTGCTAGTCTGGCCAGGGTAACTGAAGCTTTCTTT; CDR3aa: CSASLARVTEAFF
j_gene: TRBJ1-2; v_gene: TRBV18; d_gene: .; abundance: few; CDR3nt: TGTGCCAGCTCACCCGCCGGGACTTACAACTATGGCTACACCTTC; CDR3aa: CASSPAGTYNYGYTF
j_gene: TRBJ1-5; v_gene: TRBV3-1; d_gene: .; abundance: .; CDR3nt: TGTGCCAGCAGCCAAGCGGCGTCAGAAAATCAGCCCCAGCATTTT; CDR3aa: CASSQAASENQPQHF
j_gene: TRBJ2-7; v_gene: TRBV11-3; d_gene: TRBD2; abundance: .; CDR3nt: TGTGCCAGCAGCTCCACTAGCGGGGTCGAGCAGTACTTC; CDR3aa: CASSSTSGVEQYF
j_gene: TRBJ1-1; v_gene: TRBV14; d_gene: TRBD1; abundance: .; CDR3nt: TGTGCCAGCAGCTCAAAAGGGGGCTGGACACACACTGAAGCTTTCTTT; CDR3aa: CASSSKGGWTHTEAFF